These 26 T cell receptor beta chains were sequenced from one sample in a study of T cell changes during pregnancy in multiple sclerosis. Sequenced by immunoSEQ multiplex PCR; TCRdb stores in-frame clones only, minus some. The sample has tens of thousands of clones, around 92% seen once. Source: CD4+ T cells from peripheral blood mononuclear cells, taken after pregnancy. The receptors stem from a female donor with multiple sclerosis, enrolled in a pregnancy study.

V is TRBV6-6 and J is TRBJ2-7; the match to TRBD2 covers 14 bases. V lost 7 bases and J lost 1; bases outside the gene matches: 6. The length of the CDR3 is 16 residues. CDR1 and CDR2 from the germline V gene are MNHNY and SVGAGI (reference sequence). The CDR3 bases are TGTGCCAGCACTAACGGACTAGCGGGGGGTTCCTACGAGCAGTACTTC. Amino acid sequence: CASTNGLAGGSYEQYF.

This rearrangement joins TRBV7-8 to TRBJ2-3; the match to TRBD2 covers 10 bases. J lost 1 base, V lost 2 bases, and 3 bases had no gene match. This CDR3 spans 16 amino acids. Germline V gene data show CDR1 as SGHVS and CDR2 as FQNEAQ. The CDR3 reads CASSLTLAGGTDTQYF. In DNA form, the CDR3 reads TGTGCCAGCAGCTTAACCCTAGCGGGGGGCACAGATACGCAGTATTTT.

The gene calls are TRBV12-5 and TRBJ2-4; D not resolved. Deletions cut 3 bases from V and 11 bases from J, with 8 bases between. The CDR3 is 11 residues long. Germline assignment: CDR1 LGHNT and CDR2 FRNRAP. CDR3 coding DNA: TGTGCTAGTGGTTTTGGAGAGGTTCAGTACTTC. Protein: CASGFGEVQYF.

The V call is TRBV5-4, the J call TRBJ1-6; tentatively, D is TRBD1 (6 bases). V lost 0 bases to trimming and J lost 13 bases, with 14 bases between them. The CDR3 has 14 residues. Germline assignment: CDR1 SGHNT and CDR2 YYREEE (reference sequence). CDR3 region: CASSLDRSQGPLHF. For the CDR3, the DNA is TGTGCCAGCAGCTTGGACAGGAGCCAGGGGCCCCTCCACTTT.

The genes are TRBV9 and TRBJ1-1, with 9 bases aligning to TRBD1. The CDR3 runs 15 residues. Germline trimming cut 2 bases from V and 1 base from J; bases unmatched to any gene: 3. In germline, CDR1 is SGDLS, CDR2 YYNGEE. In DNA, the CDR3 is TGTGCCAGCAGCGTGACAGGGGGTCAGAACACTGAAGCTTTCTTT. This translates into CASSVTGGQNTEAFF.

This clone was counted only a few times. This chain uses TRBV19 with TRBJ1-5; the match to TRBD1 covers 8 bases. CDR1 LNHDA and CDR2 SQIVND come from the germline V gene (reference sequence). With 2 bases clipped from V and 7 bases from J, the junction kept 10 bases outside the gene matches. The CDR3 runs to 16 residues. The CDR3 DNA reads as TGTGCCAGTAGTATAATTGCGGCAGGGGGCGCACAGCCCCAGCATTTT. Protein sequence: CASSIIAAGGAQPQHF.

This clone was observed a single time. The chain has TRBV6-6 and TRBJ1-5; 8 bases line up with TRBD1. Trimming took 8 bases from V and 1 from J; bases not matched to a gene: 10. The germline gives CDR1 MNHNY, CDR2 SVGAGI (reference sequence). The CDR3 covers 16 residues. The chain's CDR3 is CASGQGLVGSNQPQHF. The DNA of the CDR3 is TGTGCCAGCGGACAGGGCTTAGTTGGAAGCAATCAGCCCCAGCATTTT.

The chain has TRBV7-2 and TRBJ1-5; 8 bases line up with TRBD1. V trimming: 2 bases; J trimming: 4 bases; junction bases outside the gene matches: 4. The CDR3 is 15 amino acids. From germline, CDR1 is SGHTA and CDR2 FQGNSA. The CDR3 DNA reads TGTGCCAGCAGCTTACATGGACAGGGTAATCAGCCCCAGCATTTT. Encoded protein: CASSLHGQGNQPQHF.

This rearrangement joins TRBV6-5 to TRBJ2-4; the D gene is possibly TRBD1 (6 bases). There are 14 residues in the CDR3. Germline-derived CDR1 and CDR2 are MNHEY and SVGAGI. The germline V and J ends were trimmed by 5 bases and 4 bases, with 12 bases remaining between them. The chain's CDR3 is CASSPDSFKNIQYF. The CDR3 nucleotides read TGTGCCAGCAGTCCGGACAGTTTTAAAAACATTCAGTACTTC.

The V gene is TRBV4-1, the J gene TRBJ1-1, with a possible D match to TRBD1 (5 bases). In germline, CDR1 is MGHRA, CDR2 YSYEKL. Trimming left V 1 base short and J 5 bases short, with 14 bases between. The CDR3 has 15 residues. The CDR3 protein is CASSQVEQGSTEAFF. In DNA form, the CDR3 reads TGCGCCAGCAGCCAAGTTGAGCAGGGTAGTACTGAAGCTTTCTTT.

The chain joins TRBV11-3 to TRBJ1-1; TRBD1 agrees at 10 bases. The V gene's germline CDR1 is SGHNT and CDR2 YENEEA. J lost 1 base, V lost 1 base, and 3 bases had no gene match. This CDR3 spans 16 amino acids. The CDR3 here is CASSLGQGAGNTEAFF. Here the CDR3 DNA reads TGTGCCAGCAGCTTAGGACAGGGGGCTGGGAACACTGAAGCTTTCTTT.

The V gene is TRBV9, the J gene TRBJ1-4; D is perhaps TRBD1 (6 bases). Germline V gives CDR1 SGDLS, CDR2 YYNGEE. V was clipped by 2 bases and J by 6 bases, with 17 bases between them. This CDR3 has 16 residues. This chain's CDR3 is CASSVGQRGSDEKLFF. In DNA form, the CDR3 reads TGTGCCAGCAGCGTCGGACAGAGAGGGTCTGATGAAAAACTGTTTTTT.

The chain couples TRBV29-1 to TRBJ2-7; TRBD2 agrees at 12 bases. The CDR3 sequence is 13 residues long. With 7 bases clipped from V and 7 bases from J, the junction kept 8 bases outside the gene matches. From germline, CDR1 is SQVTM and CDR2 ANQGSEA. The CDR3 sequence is CSASSGGAREQYF. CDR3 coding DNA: TGCAGCGCATCTAGCGGGGGGGCTCGAGAGCAGTACTTC.

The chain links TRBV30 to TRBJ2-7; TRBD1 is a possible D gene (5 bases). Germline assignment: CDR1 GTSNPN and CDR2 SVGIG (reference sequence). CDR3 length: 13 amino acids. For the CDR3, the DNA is TGTGCGCTGAACTACAGGCGCAAGGACGAGCAGTACTTC. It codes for CALNYRRKDEQYF.

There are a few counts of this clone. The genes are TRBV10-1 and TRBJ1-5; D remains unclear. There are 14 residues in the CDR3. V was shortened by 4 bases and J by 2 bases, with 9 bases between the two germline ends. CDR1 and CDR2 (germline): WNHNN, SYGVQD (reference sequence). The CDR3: CASSVGYGNQPQHF. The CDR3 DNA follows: TGCGCCAGCAGTGTCGGGTATGGCAATCAGCCCCAGCATTTT.

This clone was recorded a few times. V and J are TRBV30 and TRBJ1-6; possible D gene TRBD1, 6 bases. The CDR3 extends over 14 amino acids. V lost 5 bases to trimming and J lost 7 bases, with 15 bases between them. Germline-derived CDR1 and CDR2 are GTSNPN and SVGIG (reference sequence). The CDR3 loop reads CAWVVTGVNSPLHF. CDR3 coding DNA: TGTGCCTGGGTAGTGACAGGAGTAAATTCACCCCTCCACTTT. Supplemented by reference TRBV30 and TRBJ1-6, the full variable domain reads SQTIHQWPATLVQPVGSPLSLECTVEGTSNPNLYWYRQAAGRGLQLLFYSVGIGQISSEVPQNLSASRPQDRQFILSSKKLLLSDSGFYLCAWVVTGVNSPLHFGNGTRLTVT.

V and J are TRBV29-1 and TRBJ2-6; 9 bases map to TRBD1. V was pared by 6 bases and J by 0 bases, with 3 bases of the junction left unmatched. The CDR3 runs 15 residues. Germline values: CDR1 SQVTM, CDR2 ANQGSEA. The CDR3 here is CSVDRGLSGANVLTF. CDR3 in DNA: TGCAGCGTGGACAGGGGACTCTCTGGGGCCAACGTCCTGACTTTC. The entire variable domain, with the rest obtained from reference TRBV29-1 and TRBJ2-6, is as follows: SAVISQKPSRDICQRGTSLTIQCQVDSQVTMMFWYRQQPGQSLTLIATANQGSEATYESGFVIDKFPISRPNLTFSTLTVSNMSPEDSSIYLCSVDRGLSGANVLTFGAGSRLTVL.

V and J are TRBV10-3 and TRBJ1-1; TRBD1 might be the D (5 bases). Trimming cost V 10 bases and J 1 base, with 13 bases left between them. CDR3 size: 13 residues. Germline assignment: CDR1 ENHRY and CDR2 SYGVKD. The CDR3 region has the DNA TGTGCCACCAGGGAGGGAGGGAACACTGAAGCTTTCTTT. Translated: CATREGGNTEAFF.

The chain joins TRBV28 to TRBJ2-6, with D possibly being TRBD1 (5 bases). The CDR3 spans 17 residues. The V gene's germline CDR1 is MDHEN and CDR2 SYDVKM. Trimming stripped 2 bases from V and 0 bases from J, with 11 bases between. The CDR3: CASSLRQLSSGANVLTF. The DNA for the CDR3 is TGTGCCAGCAGTTTAAGACAGCTAAGCTCTGGGGCCAACGTCCTGACTTTC. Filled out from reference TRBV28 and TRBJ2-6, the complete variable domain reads DVKVTQSSRYLVKRTGEKVFLECVQDMDHENMFWYRQDPGLGLRLIYFSYDVKMKEKGDIPEGYSVSREKKERFSLILESASTNQTSMYLCASSLRQLSSGANVLTFGAGSRLTVL.

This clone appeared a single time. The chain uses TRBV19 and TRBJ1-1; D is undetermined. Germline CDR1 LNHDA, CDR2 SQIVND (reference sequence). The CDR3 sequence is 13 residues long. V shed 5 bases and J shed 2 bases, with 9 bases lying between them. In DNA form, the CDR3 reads TGTGCCAGTAGTCGCGCGGTAAACACTGAAGCTTTCTTT. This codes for CASSRAVNTEAFF.

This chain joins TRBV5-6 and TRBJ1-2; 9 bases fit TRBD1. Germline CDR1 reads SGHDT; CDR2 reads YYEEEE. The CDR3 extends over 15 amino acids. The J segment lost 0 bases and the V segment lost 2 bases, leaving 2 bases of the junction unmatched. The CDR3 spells CASSFTGGSNYGYTF. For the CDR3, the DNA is TGTGCCAGCAGCTTCACAGGGGGCTCTAACTATGGCTACACCTTC.

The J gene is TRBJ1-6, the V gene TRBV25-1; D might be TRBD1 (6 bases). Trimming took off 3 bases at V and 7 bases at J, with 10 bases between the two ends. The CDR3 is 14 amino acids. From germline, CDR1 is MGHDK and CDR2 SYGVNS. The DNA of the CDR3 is TGTGCCAGCAGTGACCCCGACAGGAATTCACCCCTCCACTTT. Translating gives CASSDPDRNSPLHF.

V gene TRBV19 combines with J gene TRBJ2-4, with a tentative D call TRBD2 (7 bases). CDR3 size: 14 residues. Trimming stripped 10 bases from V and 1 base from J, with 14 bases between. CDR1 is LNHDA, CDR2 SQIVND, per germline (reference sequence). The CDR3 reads CATQRGGAKNIQYF. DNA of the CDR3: TGTGCCACCCAAAGGGGGGGGGCCAAAAACATTCAGTACTTC.

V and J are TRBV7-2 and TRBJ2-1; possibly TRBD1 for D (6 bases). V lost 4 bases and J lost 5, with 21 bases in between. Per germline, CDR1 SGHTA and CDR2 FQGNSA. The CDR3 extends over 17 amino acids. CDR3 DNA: TGTGCCAGCAGCTCCCTTCTGTGGGACAACCCCGACAATGAGCAGTTCTTC. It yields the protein CASSSLLWDNPDNEQFF.

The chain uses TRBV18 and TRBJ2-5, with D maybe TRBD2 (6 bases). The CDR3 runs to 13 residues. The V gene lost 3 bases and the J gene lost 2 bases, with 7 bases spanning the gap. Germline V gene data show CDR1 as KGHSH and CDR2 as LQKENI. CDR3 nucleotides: TGTGCCAGCTCACCGGGGACTCAAGAGACCCAGTACTTC. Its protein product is CASSPGTQETQYF.

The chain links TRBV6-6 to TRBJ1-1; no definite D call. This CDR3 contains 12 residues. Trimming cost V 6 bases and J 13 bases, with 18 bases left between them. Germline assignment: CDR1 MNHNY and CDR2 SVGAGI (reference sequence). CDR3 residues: CASRPPEPAGFF. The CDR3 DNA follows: TGTGCCAGCAGGCCCCCAGAGCCGGCGGGTTTCTTT.